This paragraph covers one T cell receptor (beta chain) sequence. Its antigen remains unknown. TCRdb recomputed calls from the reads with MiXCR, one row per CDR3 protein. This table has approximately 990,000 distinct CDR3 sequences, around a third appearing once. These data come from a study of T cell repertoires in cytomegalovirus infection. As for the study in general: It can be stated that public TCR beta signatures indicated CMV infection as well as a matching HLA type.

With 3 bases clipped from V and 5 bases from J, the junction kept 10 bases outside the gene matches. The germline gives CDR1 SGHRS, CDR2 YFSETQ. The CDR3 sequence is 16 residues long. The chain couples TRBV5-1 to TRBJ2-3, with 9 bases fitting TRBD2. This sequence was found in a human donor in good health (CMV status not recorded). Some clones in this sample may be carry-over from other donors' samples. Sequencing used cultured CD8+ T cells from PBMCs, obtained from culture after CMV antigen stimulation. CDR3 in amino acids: CASSSSGGGERDTQYF. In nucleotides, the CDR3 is TGCGCCAGCAGCTCATCTGGCGGGGGGGAGAGAGATACGCAGTATTTT. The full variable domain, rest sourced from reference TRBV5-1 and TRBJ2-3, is KAGVTQTPRYLIKTRGQQVTLSCSPISGHRSVSWYQQTPGQGLQFLFEYFSETQRNKGNFPGRFSGRQFSNSRSEMNVSTLELGDSALYLCASSSSGGGERDTQYFGPGTRLTVL.